One sample yielded the 29 T cell receptor beta chains listed below, sequenced in a study of cytomegalovirus exposure and HLA in healthy donors. With 60 Vbeta and 13 Jbeta primers, the PCR was carried out. Measured with immunoSEQ multiplex PCR; TCRdb has only the in-frame clones, and not every one. This table has about 130,000 clones, roughly 80% appearing once. The sequencing sample was made of PBMCs. The receptors shown here come from a middle-aged woman in good health and CMV-seronegative.

This clone was seen more than once but under ten times. The chain combines TRBV10-1 with TRBJ2-3; weak D call: TRBD1 (5 bases). The CDR3 length is 16 residues. The germline V gene has CDR1 WNHNN and CDR2 SYGVQD (reference sequence). V lost 8 bases and J lost 2, with 20 bases in between. DNA of the CDR3: TGCGCCAGCGAATGGTGTAAGGGGCTTTCCACAGATACGCAGTATTTT. The encoded protein is CASEWCKGLSTDTQYF.

This clone was recorded only once. The CDR3 DNA reads as TGTGCCAGCAGCCGCGACAACTCTGGGGCCAACGTCCTGACTTTC. Its translation is CASSRDNSGANVLTF. The V call is TRBV6-1, the J call TRBJ2-6; no definite D call. V gave up 6 bases and J gave up 0 bases, with 9 bases separating them. This CDR3 has 15 residues. Germline loops: CDR1 MNHNS, CDR2 SASEGT.

The genes are TRBV2 and TRBJ2-1; 7 bases line up with TRBD2. CDR1 and CDR2 from the germline V gene are SNHLY and FYNNEI. CDR3 size: 15 residues. The V and J ends lost 7 bases and 4 bases, in that order; junction bases with no gene match: 10. The DNA of the CDR3 is TGTGCCAGCATGAGGGGCGGGAGTAGGTACAATGAGCAGTTCTTC. Translating it yields CASMRGGSRYNEQFF.

This clone came up a few times. V gene TRBV7-2 combines with J gene TRBJ2-7; 9 bases map to TRBD1. This CDR3 comprises 16 residues. Germline V gene sequence: CDR1 SGHTA, CDR2 FQGNSA. V lost 5 bases, J lost 1 base, and 9 bases stayed unmatched. The CDR3 loop is CASSPEQGAQSYEQYF. The CDR3 nucleotides read TGTGCCAGCAGCCCTGAACAGGGGGCGCAGTCCTACGAGCAGTACTTC.

The CDR3: CASSLTGDTQYF. The CDR3 coding sequence is TGTGCCAGCAGCTTAACGGGTGATACGCAGTATTTT. The chain joins TRBV11-2 to TRBJ2-3; D ambiguous. Germline values: CDR1 SGHAT, CDR2 FQNNGV. This CDR3 contains 12 residues. The V and J ends lost 2 bases and 6 bases respectively, with 6 bases between them.

This chain joins TRBV6-5 and TRBJ2-1; D might be TRBD2 (5 bases). The germline CDR1 and CDR2 sequences are MNHEY and SVGAGI. V was trimmed by 3 bases and J by 10 bases, leaving 16 bases between them. The CDR3 totals 14 residues. DNA for the CDR3: TGTGCCAGCAGTTATTCTCGGCTAGCCCAAGAGCAGTTCTTC. This gives the protein CASSYSRLAQEQFF.

The chain carries TRBV7-9 and TRBJ2-7; tentatively, D is TRBD1 (6 bases). V was cut by 5 bases and J by 5 bases, with 16 bases left in between. Germline V gene lookup returns CDR1 SEHNR and CDR2 FQNEAQ (reference sequence). This CDR3 contains 14 residues. The CDR3 DNA is TGTGCCAGCAGCGAGAATCAGGGGAACCACGAGCAGTACTTC. It is translated as CASSENQGNHEQYF.

The chain couples TRBV7-3 to TRBJ2-5; the D gene is possibly TRBD1 (5 bases). There are 15 residues in the CDR3. Trimming pared 2 bases from V and 2 bases from J, leaving 12 bases between. Germline loops: CDR1 SGHTA, CDR2 FQGTGA. The CDR3 loop is CASSLAGLGQETQYF. The CDR3 DNA sequence: TGTGCCAGCAGCTTAGCAGGGCTGGGTCAAGAGACCCAGTACTTC.

The rearrangement links TRBV7-2 to TRBJ1-3; no reliable D call. The germline gives CDR1 SGHTA, CDR2 FQGNSA. This CDR3 region has 15 residues. Between the trimmed V and J ends, which lost 2 bases and 2 bases, there was a span of 10 bases. DNA for the CDR3: TGTGCCAGCAGCTTATGGTCGGGAGCTGGAAACACCATATATTTT. Protein: CASSLWSGAGNTIYF.

The chain combines TRBV4-1 with TRBJ1-2; D is perhaps TRBD1 (5 bases). CDR1 MGHRA and CDR2 YSYEKL come from the germline V gene. Deletions cut 0 bases from V and 4 bases from J, with 12 bases between. The CDR3 runs to 15 residues. CDR3 sequence: CASSQDQAGSYGYTF. In DNA form, the CDR3 reads TGCGCCAGCAGCCAAGATCAAGCAGGGTCCTATGGCTACACCTTC.

This clone was counted a single time. This chain uses TRBV11-2 with TRBJ2-2; D remains unclear. Per germline, CDR1 SGHAT and CDR2 FQNNGV. The CDR3 has 13 amino acids. V was trimmed by 0 bases and J by 5 bases, leaving 4 bases between them. This CDR3 reads CASSLDQTGELFF. As DNA, the CDR3 is TGTGCCAGCAGCTTAGACCAGACCGGGGAGCTGTTTTTT.

The rearrangement uses TRBV15 and TRBJ1-1, with D maybe TRBD1 (6 bases). Between the trimmed V and J ends, which lost 4 bases and 5 bases, there was a span of 20 bases. Germline V CDR1 and CDR2: LNHNV, YYDKDF (reference sequence). The CDR3 runs to 16 residues. Here the CDR3 reads CATSTGQPRVGTEAFF. CDR3 in DNA: TGTGCCACCAGCACCGGACAGCCCCGAGTCGGAACTGAAGCTTTCTTT.

The chain joins TRBV4-1 to TRBJ1-2; 7 bases align to TRBD1. The germline gives CDR1 MGHRA, CDR2 YSYEKL. Unmatched junction bases numbered 12, after V lost 0 bases and J lost 8 bases. This CDR3 has 16 residues. The CDR3 sequence: CASSQDLLQGTYGYTF. The CDR3 region has the DNA TGCGCCAGCAGCCAAGATCTCTTACAGGGGACTTACGGCTACACCTTC.

The rearrangement links TRBV30 to TRBJ2-3; the match to TRBD2 covers 10 bases. The junction had 28 bases not matched to a gene; V was cut back by 0 bases and J by 7 bases. In germline, CDR1 is GTSNPN, CDR2 SVGIG (reference sequence). The CDR3 consists of 22 residues. The CDR3 is CAWSVRGPCSGRLGGSIHTQYF. The CDR3 DNA sequence: TGTGCCTGGAGTGTAAGGGGCCCTTGTAGCGGGAGGCTCGGGGGGAGTATTCATACGCAGTATTTT.

J is TRBJ2-2 and V is TRBV6-4, with D possibly being TRBD2 (5 bases). CDR1 and CDR2 from the germline V gene are MRHNA and SNTAGT. This CDR3 region has 17 residues. V lost 10 bases and J 0 bases, leaving 21 bases between the germline ends. This chain's CDR3 is CAIKPGNNRANTGELFF. The CDR3 nucleotides read TGTGCCATCAAACCGGGAAACAACCGCGCGAACACCGGGGAGCTGTTTTTT.

The chain links TRBV29-1 to TRBJ1-1, with TRBD1 as a possible D gene (5 bases). This CDR3 contains 13 residues. With 3 bases removed from V and 1 base from J, the gap between germline ends came to 9 bases. Per germline, CDR1 SQVTM and CDR2 ANQGSEA. CDR3 protein: CSVDIGQNTEAFF. The CDR3 DNA follows: TGCAGCGTTGATATAGGACAGAACACTGAAGCTTTCTTT.

This clone has just one count. The chain recombines TRBV7-2 with TRBJ1-5, with D unclear. This CDR3 contains 13 residues. Trimming stripped 5 bases from V and 4 bases from J, with 9 bases between. Looked up from germline, CDR1 is SGHTA and CDR2 is FQGNSA. The DNA for the CDR3 is TGTGCCAGCAGCCCCGGGGTAAATCAGCCCCAGCATTTT. Protein product: CASSPGVNQPQHF.

The rearrangement joins TRBV6-6 to TRBJ2-1, with D perhaps matching TRBD2 (5 bases). V was cut by 2 bases and J by 9 bases, with 8 bases left in between. CDR3 length: 12 amino acids. Germline CDR1 and CDR2: MNHNY and SVGAGI (reference sequence). CDR3 nucleotides: TGTGCCAGCAGTTACCCCGAGGGTGAGCAGTTCTTC. Translating it yields CASSYPEGEQFF.

The V and J genes are TRBV6-1 and TRBJ1-5; TRBD1 aligns across 8 bases. This CDR3 has 14 amino acids. Germline V gene lookup returns CDR1 MNHNS and CDR2 SASEGT. Unmatched junction bases numbered 10, after V lost 8 bases and J lost 7 bases. CDR3 region: CASRITGGGQPQHF. Written as DNA, the CDR3 is TGTGCCAGCCGCATCACAGGGGGGGGCCAGCCCCAGCATTTT.

The CDR3 nucleotides read TGTGCTAGTGGTTTGGTACCAGGGGACAGGGTTTTGTCCGGGGAGCTGTTTTTT. Its translation: CASGLVPGDRVLSGELFF. The chain couples TRBV12-5 to TRBJ2-2, with 9 bases lining up with TRBD1. Germline V gene data show CDR1 as LGHNT and CDR2 as FRNRAP. The CDR3 length is 18 residues. J lost 6 bases, V lost 0 bases, and 11 bases had no gene match.

The chain links TRBV6-5 to TRBJ1-1, with a tentative D call TRBD1 (5 bases). Trimming shortened V by 6 bases and J by 4 bases, and 12 bases separated the two germline ends. This CDR3 contains 13 residues. Germline CDR1 is MNHEY and CDR2 is SVGAGI. The CDR3 bases are TGTGCCAGCAGCCGGGGGGGTGGCACTGAAGCTTTCTTT. It codes for CASSRGGGTEAFF.

The V and J genes are TRBV19 and TRBJ1-2; 12 bases match TRBD1. V lost 4 bases, J lost 8 bases, and 11 bases stayed unmatched. CDR3 length: 16 amino acids. Germline CDR1 LNHDA, CDR2 SQIVND (reference sequence). DNA of the CDR3: TGTGCCAGTAGTACGTCCCCCCAGGGGACAGGGGGCGGCTACACCTTC. Protein product: CASSTSPQGTGGGYTF.

CDR3 sequence reads: CASSESAEEVYGYTF. The CDR3 DNA reads as TGTGCCAGCAGTGAATCGGCAGAGGAGGTCTATGGCTACACCTTC. This chain connects TRBV6-4 to TRBJ1-2, with D hard to call. This CDR3 is 15 amino acids long. V was shortened by 3 bases and J by 4 bases, with 15 bases between the two germline ends. Germline V CDR1 and CDR2: MRHNA, SNTAGT.

This sequence joins TRBV7-9 and TRBJ1-2, with D possibly matching TRBD1 (5 bases). Trimming took off 5 bases at V and 6 bases at J, with 19 bases between the two ends. Germline lookup yields CDR1 SEHNR and CDR2 FQNEAQ (reference sequence). This CDR3 region has 15 residues. Written as DNA, the CDR3 is TGTGCCAGCAGCCTACAGGCGATTCAGCGAGATGGCTACACCTTC. It encodes CASSLQAIQRDGYTF.

V gene TRBV4-1 combines with J gene TRBJ2-3; 14 nucleotides align to TRBD2. Germline CDR1 MGHRA, CDR2 YSYEKL. The CDR3 is made up of 18 amino acids. J was trimmed by 3 bases and V by 3 bases; bases with no gene match: 8. CDR3 region: CASSQDQWTSGRTDTQYF. The CDR3 nucleotides are TGCGCCAGCAGCCAGGATCAATGGACTAGCGGGAGGACAGATACGCAGTATTTT.

J is TRBJ2-5 and V is TRBV5-8, with a tentative D call TRBD1 (5 bases). The CDR3 is 15 amino acids. The germline gives CDR1 SGHTS, CDR2 YDEGEE. V was clipped by 2 bases and J by 5 bases, with 16 bases between them. DNA of the CDR3: TGTGCCAGCAGCTTACGAGGTAGTTCAGGGGAGACCCAGTACTTC. Amino acid sequence: CASSLRGSSGETQYF. The whole variable domain, remainder taken from reference TRBV5-8 and TRBJ2-5, is EAGVTQSPTHLIKTRGQQATLRCSPISGHTSVYWYQQALGLGLQFLLWYDEGEERNRGNFPPRFSGRQFPNYSSELNVNALELEDSALYLCASSLRGSSGETQYFGPGTRLLVL.

The chain is built from TRBV14 and TRBJ1-2; TRBD1 matches 7 bases. This CDR3 comprises 15 residues. Germline loops: CDR1 SGHDN, CDR2 FVKESK. The V gene end was trimmed by 0 bases and the J gene end by 7 bases; junction bases not matched to a gene: 8. The CDR3 spells CASSQDRRGGRGYTF. The CDR3, as DNA: TGTGCCAGCAGCCAAGATCGAAGAGGGGGCCGTGGCTACACCTTC.

The V and J genes are TRBV5-6 and TRBJ2-6; the match to TRBD2 covers 10 bases. The length of the CDR3 is 19 residues. Germline V lookup: CDR1 SGHDT, CDR2 YYEEEE. V lost 4 bases to trimming and J lost 0 bases; unmatched junction nucleotides: 10. CDR3 in amino acids: CASSPRGLAEVSGANVLTF. The CDR3 nucleotides are TGTGCCAGCAGCCCACGCGGACTAGCGGAAGTCTCTGGGGCCAACGTCCTGACTTTC.

The V and J genes are TRBV7-2 and TRBJ1-2, with D maybe TRBD1 (6 bases). Trimming shortened V by 4 bases and J by 8 bases, and 14 bases separated the two germline ends. There are 13 residues in the CDR3. Germline V lookup: CDR1 SGHTA, CDR2 FQGNSA. The CDR3 nucleotides read TGTGCCAGCAGCTCGTTCAGGGGAACAGGCTACACCTTC. The encoded protein is CASSSFRGTGYTF. The full variable domain, in which reference TRBV7-2 and TRBJ1-2 provide the parts outside the CDR3, is GAGVSQSPSNKVTEKGKDVELRCDPISGHTALYWYRQSLGQGLEFLIYFQGNSAPDKSGLPSDRFSAERTGGSVSTLTIQRTQQEDSAVYLCASSSFRGTGYTFGSGTRLTVV.